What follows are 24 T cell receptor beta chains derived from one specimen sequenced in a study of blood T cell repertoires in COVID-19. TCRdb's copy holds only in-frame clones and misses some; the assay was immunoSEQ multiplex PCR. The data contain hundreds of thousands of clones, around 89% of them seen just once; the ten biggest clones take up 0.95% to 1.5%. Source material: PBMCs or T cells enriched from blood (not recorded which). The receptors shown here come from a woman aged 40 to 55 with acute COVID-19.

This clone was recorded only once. CDR3 loop: CAISQLAGVGTGELFF. The CDR3 DNA reads as TGTGCCATCAGCCAACTAGCGGGAGTCGGCACCGGGGAGCTGTTTTTT. V usage is TRBV10-3 and J usage is TRBJ2-2; TRBD2 matches at 11 bases. V lost 6 bases to trimming and J lost 4 bases; unmatched junction nucleotides: 7. This CDR3 comprises 16 residues. Germline loops: CDR1 ENHRY, CDR2 SYGVKD.

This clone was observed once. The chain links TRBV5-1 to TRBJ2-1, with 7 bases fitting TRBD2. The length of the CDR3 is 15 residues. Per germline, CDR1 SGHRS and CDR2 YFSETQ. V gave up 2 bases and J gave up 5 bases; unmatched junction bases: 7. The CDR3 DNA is TGCGCCAGCAGCTTTGGGGCTAGCGGCAACAATGAGCAGTTCTTC. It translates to CASSFGASGNNEQFF.

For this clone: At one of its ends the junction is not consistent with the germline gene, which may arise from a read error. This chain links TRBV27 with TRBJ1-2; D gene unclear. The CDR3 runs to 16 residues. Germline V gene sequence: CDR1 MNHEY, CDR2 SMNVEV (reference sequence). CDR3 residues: CASSISSGGESHGYTF. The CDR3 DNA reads TGTGCCAGCAGTATATCCTCCGGCGGGGAGTCGCATGGCTACACCTTC.

CDR3 protein: CASSSTIGLSPETQYF. CDR3 sequence (DNA): TGTGCCAGCAGCTCGACGATCGGACTTTCTCCAGAGACCCAGTACTTC. The rearrangement joins TRBV11-2 to TRBJ2-5; D is possibly TRBD2 (5 bases). With 4 bases removed from V and 4 bases from J, the gap between germline ends came to 19 bases. The CDR3 is made up of 16 amino acids. Looked up from germline, CDR1 is SGHAT and CDR2 is FQNNGV.

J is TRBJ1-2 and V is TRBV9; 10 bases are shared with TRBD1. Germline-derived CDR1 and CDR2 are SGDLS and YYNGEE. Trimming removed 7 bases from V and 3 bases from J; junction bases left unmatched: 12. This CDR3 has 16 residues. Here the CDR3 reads CASGRTGGIRDYGYTF. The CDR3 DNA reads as TGTGCCAGCGGGAGGACAGGGGGGATCCGAGACTATGGCTACACCTTC.

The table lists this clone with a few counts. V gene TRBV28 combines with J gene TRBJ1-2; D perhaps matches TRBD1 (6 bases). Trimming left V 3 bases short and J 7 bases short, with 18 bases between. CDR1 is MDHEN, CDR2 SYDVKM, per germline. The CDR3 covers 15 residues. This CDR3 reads CASSFLATGSGGYTF. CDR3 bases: TGTGCCAGCAGTTTCCTTGCTACAGGGTCCGGTGGCTACACCTTC.

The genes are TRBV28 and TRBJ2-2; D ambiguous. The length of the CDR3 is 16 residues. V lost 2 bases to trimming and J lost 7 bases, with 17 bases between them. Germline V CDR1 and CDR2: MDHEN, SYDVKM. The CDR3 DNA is TGTGCCAGCAGTTTAAGGTCTAGTAGGTTGATCGGGGAGCTGTTTTTT. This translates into CASSLRSSRLIGELFF. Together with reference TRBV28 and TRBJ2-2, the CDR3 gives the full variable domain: DVKVTQSSRYLVKRTGEKVFLECVQDMDHENMFWYRQDPGLGLRLIYFSYDVKMKEKGDIPEGYSVSREKKERFSLILESASTNQTSMYLCASSLRSSRLIGELFFGEGSRLTVL.

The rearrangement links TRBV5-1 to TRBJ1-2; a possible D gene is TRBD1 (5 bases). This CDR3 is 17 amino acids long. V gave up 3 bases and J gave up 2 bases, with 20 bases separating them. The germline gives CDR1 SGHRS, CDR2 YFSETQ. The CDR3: CASSSYIQVPPNYGYTF. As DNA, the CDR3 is TGCGCCAGCAGCTCTTATATACAGGTTCCTCCGAACTATGGCTACACCTTC.

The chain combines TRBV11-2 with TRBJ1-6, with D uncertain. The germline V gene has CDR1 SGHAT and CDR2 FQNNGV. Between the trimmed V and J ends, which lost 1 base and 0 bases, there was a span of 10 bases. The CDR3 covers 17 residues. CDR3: CASSLVQESSYNSPLHF. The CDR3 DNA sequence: TGTGCCAGCAGCTTAGTCCAAGAGAGCTCCTATAATTCACCCCTCCACTTT.

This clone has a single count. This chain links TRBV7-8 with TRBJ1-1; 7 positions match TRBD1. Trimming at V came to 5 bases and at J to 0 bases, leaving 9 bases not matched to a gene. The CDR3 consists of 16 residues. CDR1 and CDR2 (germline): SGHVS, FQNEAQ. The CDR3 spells CASSPRPGQMNTEAFF. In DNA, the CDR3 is TGTGCCAGCAGCCCTAGACCGGGACAGATGAACACTGAAGCTTTCTTT.

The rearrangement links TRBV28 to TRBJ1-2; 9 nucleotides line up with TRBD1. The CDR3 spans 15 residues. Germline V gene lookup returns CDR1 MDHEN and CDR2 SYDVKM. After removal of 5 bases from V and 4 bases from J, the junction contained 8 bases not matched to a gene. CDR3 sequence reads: CASSPTGGVGYGYTF. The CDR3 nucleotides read TGTGCCAGCAGTCCAACAGGGGGCGTGGGCTATGGCTACACCTTC.

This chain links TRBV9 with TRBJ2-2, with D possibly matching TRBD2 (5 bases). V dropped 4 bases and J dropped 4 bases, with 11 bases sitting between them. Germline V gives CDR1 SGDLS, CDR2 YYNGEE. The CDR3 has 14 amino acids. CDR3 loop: CASSLTDSTGELFF. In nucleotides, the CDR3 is TGTGCCAGCAGCCTTACGGACTCCACCGGGGAGCTGTTTTTT.

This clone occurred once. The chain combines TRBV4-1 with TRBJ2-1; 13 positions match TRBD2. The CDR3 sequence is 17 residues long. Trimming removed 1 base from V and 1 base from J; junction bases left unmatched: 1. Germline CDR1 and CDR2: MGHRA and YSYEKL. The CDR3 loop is CASSQGTSGSSYNEQFF. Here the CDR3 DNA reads TGCGCCAGCAGCCAAGGGACTAGCGGGAGTTCCTACAATGAGCAGTTCTTC.

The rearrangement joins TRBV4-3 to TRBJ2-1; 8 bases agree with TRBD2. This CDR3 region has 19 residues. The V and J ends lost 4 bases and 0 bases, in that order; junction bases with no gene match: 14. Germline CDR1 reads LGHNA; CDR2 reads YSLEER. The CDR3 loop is CASSLFAGTRPSSYNEQFF. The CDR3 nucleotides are TGCGCCAGCAGCCTATTTGCCGGGACTAGGCCGAGCTCCTACAATGAGCAGTTCTTC.

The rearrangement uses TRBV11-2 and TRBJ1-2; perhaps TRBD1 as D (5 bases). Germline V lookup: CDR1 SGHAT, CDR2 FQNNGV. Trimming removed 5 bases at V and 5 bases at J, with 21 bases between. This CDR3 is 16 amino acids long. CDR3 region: CASSPIGRVGGYGYTF. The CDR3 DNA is TGTGCCAGCAGCCCCATAGGGAGGGTCGGGGGGTATGGCTACACCTTC.

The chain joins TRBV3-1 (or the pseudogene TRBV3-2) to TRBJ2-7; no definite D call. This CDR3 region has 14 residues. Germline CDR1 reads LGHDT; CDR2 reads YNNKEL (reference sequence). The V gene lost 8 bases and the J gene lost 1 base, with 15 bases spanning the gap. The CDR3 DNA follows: TGTGCCAGCGCCGCGGTCGGCGGTTCCTACGAGCAGTACTTC. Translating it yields CASAAVGGSYEQYF.

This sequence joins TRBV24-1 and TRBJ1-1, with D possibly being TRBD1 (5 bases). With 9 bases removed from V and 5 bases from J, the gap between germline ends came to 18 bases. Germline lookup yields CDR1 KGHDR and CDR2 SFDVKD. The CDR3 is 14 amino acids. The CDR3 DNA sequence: TGTGCCACCCGCAGCCAGCGGGGGGGGACTGAAGCTTTCTTT. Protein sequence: CATRSQRGGTEAFF.

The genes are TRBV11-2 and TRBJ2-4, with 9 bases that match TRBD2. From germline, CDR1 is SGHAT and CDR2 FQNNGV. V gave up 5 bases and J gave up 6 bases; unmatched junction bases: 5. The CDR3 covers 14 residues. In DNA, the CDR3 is TGTGCCAGCAGCCCAGGACTAGCGAGAAACATTCAGTACTTC. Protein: CASSPGLARNIQYF.

Here the CDR3 DNA reads TGTGCCAGCAGCACAAGAATAGCGGCCCAATACGAGCAGTACTTC. Protein product: CASSTRIAAQYEQYF. The chain carries TRBV7-2 and TRBJ2-7; D is possibly TRBD2 (6 bases). CDR3 length: 15 residues. CDR1 and CDR2 (germline): SGHTA, FQGNSA. The V end lost 5 bases, the J end lost 4 bases, and 18 bases lay between the germline ends.

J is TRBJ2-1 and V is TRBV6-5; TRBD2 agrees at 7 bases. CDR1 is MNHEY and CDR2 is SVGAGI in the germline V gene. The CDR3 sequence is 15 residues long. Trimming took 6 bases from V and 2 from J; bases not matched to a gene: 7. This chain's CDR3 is CASSPISGPYNEQFF. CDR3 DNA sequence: TGTGCCAGCAGCCCAATTAGCGGGCCCTACAATGAGCAGTTCTTC.

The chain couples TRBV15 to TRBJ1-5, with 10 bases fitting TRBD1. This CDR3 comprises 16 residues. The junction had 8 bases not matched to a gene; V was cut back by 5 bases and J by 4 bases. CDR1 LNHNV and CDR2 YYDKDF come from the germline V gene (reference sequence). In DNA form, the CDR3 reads TGTGCCACCAGCCCGGGGGACAGGGGTCGGAATCAGCCCCAGCATTTT. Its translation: CATSPGDRGRNQPQHF.

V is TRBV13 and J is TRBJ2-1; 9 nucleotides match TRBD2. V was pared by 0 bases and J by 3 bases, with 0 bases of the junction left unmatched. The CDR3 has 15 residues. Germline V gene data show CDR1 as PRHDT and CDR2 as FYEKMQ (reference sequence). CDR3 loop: CASSLGTSGYNEQFF. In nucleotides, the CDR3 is TGTGCCAGCAGCTTAGGGACTAGCGGCTACAATGAGCAGTTCTTC.

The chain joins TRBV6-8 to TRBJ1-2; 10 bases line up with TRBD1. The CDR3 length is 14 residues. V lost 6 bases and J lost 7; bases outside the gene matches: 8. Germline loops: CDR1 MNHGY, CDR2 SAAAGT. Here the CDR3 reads CASSQRQGAPGYTF. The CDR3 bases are TGTGCCAGCAGCCAACGACAGGGGGCGCCTGGCTACACCTTC.

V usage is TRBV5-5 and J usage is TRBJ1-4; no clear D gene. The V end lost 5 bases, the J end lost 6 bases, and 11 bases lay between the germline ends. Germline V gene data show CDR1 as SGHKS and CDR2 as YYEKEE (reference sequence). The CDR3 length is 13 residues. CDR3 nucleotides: TGTGCCAGCAGGCCCTACTTAGATGAAAAACTGTTTTTT. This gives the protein CASRPYLDEKLFF.